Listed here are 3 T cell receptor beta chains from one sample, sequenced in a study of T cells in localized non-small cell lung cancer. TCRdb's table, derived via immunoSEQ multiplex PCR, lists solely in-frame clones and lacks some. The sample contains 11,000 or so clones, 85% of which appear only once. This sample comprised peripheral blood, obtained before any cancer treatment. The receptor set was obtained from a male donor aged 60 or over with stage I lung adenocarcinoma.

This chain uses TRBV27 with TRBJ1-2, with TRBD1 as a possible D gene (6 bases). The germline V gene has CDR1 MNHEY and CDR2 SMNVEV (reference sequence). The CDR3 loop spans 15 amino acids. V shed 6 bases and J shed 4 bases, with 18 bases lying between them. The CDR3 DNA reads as TGTGCCAGCAGCCAAAAGGGCAGAGGGGGCTATGGCTACACCTTC. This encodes CASSQKGRGGYGYTF.

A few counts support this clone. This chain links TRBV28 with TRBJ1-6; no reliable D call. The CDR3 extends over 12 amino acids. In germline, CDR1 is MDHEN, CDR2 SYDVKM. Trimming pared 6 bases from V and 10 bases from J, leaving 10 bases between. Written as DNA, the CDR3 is TGTGCCAGCAGGGTAGGCTGGTCACCCCTCCACTTT. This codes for CASRVGWSPLHF.

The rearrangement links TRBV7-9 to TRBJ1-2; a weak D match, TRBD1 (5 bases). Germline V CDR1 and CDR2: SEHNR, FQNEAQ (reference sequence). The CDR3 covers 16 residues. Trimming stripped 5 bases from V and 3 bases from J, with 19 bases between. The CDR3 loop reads CASSQQAGVFDYGYTF. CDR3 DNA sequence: TGTGCCAGCAGCCAACAGGCAGGCGTTTTTGACTATGGCTACACCTTC.